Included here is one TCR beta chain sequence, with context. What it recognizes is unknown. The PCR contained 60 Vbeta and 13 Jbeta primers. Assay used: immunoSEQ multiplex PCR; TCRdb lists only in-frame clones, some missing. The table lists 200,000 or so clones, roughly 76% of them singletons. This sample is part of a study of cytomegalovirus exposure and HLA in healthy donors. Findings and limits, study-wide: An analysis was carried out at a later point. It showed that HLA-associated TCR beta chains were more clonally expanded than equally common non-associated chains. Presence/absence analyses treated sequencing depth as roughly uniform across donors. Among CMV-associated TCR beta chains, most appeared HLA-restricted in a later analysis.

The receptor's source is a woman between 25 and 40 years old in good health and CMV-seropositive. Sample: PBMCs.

The CDR3 is CASSAGSREGSGELFF. CDR3 DNA sequence: TGTGCCAGCAGTGCGGGATCTCGGGAAGGGTCCGGGGAGCTGTTTTTT. This chain connects TRBV6-4 to TRBJ2-2, with a tentative D call TRBD2 (5 bases). The V end lost 4 bases, the J end lost 6 bases, and 18 bases lay between the germline ends. Per germline, CDR1 MRHNA and CDR2 SNTAGT. The CDR3 contains 16 residues.